This T cell receptor (beta chain) was obtained from a study of blood T cells in healthy people across ages. Overall study findings and caveats: There was a strong correlation between TCR beta diversity and naive T cell percentage.

It was with a sample-barcoded 5' primer and a J-beta primer mix that a second PCR of roughly 6 to 12 cycles was run. A template-switch adaptor with 12 random nucleotides tagged each cDNA molecule. TCRdb reanalysed the 5' RACE reads using MiXCR and keeps one entry per CDR3 protein. The sample has 700,000 to 900,000 distinct CDR3 sequences; roughly 50% are singletons. The CDR3 runs to 16 residues. Germline loops: CDR1 SEHNR, CDR2 FQNEAQ (reference sequence). Points on this clonotype: What it recognizes is unknown.

Sequences were obtained from blood. The sequence derives from a man at least 80 years old in good health. This rearrangement joins TRBV7-9 to TRBJ2-7, with 9 positions matching TRBD1. The end of the DNA fits TRBJ2-5 better, so the J call may be wrong. CDR3 sequence: CASSSRTGEVGETQYF. CDR3 sequence (DNA): TGTGCCAGCAGCTCAAGGACAGGGGAAGTAGGAGAGACCCAGTACTTC.